This T cell receptor (beta chain) is from a study of PD-L1 blockade in urothelial cancer. The overall study: Blood analyses occurred 3 weeks (second dose) and 6 weeks post treatment start. T cells were recovered from blood samples at a median of 141,255.

This clone was observed once. Time point meaning: peripheral blood 6 weeks after treatment start. Patients' urothelial carcinoma was locally advanced or metastatic. Germline lookup yields CDR1 SQVTM and CDR2 ANQGSEA. The CDR3 spans 14 residues. The J segment lost 2 bases and the V segment lost 4 bases, leaving 2 bases of the junction unmatched. Data came from immunoSEQ multiplex PCR; TCRdb stores just in-frame clones and leaves some out. The table records around 50,000 clones, 70% to 90% of them present only once. V and J are TRBV29-1 and TRBJ2-7; 13 positions agree with TRBD2. The specimen comprised PBMCs, sampled around atezolizumab (anti-PD-L1) treatment. This TCR was sampled from a man aged 55-75 years with urothelial cancer. CDR3 in amino acids: CSVGGLAGPYEQYF. CDR3 nucleotides: TGCAGCGTTGGGGGACTAGCGGGACCCTACGAGCAGTACTTC.